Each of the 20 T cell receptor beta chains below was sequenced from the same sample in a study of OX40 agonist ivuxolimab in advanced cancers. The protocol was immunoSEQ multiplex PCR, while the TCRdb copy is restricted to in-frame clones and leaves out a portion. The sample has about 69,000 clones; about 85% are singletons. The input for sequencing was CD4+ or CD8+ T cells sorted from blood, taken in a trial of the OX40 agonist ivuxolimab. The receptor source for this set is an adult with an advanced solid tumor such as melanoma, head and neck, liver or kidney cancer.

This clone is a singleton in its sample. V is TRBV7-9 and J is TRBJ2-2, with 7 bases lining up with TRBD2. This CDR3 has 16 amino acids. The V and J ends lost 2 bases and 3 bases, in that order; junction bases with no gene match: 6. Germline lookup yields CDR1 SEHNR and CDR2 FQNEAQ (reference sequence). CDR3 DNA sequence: TGTGCCAGCAGCTTAATAAGCGGGGTTTACACCGGGGAGCTGTTTTTT. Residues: CASSLISGVYTGELFF.

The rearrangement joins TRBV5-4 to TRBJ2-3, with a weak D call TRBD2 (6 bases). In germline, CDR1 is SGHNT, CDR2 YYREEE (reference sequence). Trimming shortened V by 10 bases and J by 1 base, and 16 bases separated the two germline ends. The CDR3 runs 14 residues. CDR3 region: CADSQERGTDTQYF. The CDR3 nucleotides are TGTGCCGACAGTCAGGAGCGGGGCACAGATACGCAGTATTTT.

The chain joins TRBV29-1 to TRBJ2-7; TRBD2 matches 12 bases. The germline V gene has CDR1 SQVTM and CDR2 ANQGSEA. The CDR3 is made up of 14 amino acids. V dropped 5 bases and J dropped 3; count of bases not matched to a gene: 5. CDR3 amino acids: CSVSLAGGLYEQYF. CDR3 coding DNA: TGCAGCGTTTCACTAGCGGGGGGCCTCTACGAGCAGTACTTC.

CDR3 amino acids: CASSWGQGRTGELFF. CDR3 bases: TGTGCCAGCAGCTGGGGACAGGGCCGGACCGGGGAGCTGTTTTTT. This sequence joins TRBV5-4 and TRBJ2-2, with TRBD1 matching 9 bases. CDR3 length: 15 amino acids. Germline trimming cut 3 bases from V and 5 bases from J; bases unmatched to any gene: 5. Germline V gene sequence: CDR1 SGHNT, CDR2 YYREEE (reference sequence).

DNA of the CDR3: TGTGCCAGCAGTTTATTTTCGCGGGGCACAGATACGCAGTATTTT. It is translated as CASSLFSRGTDTQYF. The chain is built from TRBV2 and TRBJ2-3, with D perhaps matching TRBD2 (5 bases). The CDR3 extends over 15 amino acids. The germline CDR1 and CDR2 sequences are SNHLY and FYNNEI. Trimming pared 5 bases from V and 1 base from J, leaving 13 bases between.

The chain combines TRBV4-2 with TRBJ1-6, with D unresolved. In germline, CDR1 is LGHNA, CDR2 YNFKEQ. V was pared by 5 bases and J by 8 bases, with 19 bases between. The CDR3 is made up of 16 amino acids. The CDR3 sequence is CASSSDLSVRHSPLHF. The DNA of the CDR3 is TGTGCCAGCAGCTCGGACCTCTCCGTGAGGCATTCACCCCTCCACTTT.

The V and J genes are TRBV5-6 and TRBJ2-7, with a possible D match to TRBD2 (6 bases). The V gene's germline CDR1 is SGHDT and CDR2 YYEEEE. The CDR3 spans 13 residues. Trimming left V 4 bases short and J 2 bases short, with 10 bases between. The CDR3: CASSRGITYEQYF. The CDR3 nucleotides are TGTGCCAGCAGCCGCGGGATTACCTACGAGCAGTACTTC.

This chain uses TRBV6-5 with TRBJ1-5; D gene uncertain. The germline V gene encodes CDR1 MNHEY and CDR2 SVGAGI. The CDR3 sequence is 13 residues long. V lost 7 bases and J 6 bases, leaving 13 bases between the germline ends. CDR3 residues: CASNIRSGQPQHF. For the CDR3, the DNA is TGTGCCAGCAATATTCGGAGCGGTCAGCCCCAGCATTTT.

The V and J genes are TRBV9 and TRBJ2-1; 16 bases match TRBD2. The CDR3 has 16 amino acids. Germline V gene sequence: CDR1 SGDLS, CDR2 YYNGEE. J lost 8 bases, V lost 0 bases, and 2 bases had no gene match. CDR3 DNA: TGTGCCAGCAGCGTAGTGGGGACTAGCGGGAGGGATGAGCAGTTCTTC. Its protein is CASSVVGTSGRDEQFF.

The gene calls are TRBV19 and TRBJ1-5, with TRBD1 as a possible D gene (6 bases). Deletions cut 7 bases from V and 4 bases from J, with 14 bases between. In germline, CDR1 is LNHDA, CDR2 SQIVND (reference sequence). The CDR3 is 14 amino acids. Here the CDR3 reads CASTLRGGNQPQHF. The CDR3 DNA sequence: TGTGCCAGTACCTTGAGAGGGGGTAATCAGCCCCAGCATTTT.

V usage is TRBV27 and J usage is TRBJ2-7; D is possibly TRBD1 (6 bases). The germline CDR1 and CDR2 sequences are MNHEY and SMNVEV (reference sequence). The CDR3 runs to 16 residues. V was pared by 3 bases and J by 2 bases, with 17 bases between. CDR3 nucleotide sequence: TGTGCCAGCAGTTTGGTTGGGGTGGGGGCCCCCTACGAGCAGTACTTC. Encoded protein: CASSLVGVGAPYEQYF.

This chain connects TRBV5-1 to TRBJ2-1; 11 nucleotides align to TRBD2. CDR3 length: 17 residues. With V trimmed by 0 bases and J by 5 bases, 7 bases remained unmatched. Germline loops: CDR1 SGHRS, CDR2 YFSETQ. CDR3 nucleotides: TGCGCCAGCAGCTTGGGTCTAGCGGGGGGCCTCGACAATGAGCAGTTCTTC. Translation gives CASSLGLAGGLDNEQFF.

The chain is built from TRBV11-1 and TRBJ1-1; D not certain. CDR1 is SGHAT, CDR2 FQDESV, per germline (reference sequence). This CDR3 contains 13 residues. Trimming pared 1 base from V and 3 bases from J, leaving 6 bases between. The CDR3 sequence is CASSLDAYTEAFF. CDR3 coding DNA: TGTGCCAGCAGCTTAGACGCCTACACTGAAGCTTTCTTT.

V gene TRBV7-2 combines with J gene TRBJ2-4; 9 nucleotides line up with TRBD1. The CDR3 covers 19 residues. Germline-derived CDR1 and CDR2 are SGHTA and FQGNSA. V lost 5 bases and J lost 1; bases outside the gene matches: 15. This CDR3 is CASSRLGRDRVGAKNIQYF. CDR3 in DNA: TGTGCCAGCAGCCGATTAGGGCGGGACAGGGTTGGGGCCAAAAACATTCAGTACTTC.

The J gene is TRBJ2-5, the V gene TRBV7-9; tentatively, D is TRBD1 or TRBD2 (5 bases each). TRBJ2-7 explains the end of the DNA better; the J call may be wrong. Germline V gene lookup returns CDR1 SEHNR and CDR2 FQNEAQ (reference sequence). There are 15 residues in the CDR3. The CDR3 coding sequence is TGTGCCAGCAGCTTTGACGGGGCCCTCTCCTACGAGCAGTACTTC. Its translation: CASSFDGALSYEQYF.

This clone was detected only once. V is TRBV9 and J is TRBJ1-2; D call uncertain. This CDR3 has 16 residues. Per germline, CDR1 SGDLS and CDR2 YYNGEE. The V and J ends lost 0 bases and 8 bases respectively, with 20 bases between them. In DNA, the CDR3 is TGTGCCAGCAGCGTAGGAAGGATGGGCCCGCTCTGGGGCTACACCTTC. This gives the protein CASSVGRMGPLWGYTF.

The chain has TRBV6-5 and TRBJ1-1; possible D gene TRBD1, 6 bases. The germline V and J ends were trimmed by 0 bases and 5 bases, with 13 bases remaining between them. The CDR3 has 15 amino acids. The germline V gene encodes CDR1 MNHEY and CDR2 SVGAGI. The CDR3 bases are TGTGCCAGCAGTTACTCTAGGGGGGCTAGGACTGAAGCTTTCTTT. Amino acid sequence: CASSYSRGARTEAFF.

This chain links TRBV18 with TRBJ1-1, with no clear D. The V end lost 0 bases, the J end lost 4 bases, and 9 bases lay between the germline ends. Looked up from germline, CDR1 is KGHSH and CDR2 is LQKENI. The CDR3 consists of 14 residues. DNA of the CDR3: TGTGCCAGCTCACCACCGGGCAGTTTCACTGAAGCTTTCTTT. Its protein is CASSPPGSFTEAFF.

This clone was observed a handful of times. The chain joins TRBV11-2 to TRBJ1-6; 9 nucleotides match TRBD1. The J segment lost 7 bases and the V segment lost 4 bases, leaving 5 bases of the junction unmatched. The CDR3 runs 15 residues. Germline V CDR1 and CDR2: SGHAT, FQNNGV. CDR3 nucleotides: TGTGCCAGCAGCTCAAGCACAGGGGGCAATTCACCCCTCCACTTT. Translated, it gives CASSSSTGGNSPLHF.

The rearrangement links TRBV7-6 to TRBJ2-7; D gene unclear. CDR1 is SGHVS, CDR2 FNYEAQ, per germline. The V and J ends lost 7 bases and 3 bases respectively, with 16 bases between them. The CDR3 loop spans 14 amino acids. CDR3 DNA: TGTGCCAGCAAAATGGACGGGCGAAGCTACGAGCAGTACTTC. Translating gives CASKMDGRSYEQYF.